These 10 T cell receptor beta chains were sequenced from one sample in a study of identical twins. One entry per CDR3 protein, called by TCRdb with MiXCR from the 5' RACE reads. Seen here are about 460,000 distinct CDR3 sequences, 14% observed once, and the top ten hold about 0.52%. The sample was also reused in another study, on yellow fever vaccine responses in identical twins.

Material: CD4+ T cells sorted from blood. Source of these receptors: a young woman in good health.

This sequence joins TRBV4-2 and TRBJ2-3; 8 bases line up with TRBD2. CDR1 is LGHNA and CDR2 is YNFKEQ in the germline V gene. This CDR3 is 19 amino acids long. V lost 0 bases and J lost 0; bases outside the gene matches: 11. CDR3 in DNA: TGTGCCAGCAGCCAAGATTTTCGGGCGGGGGGCAGTAGCACAGATACGCAGTATTTT. Its translation is CASSQDFRAGGSSTDTQYF.

The rearrangement uses TRBV18 and TRBJ2-1; tentatively, D is TRBD2 (6 bases). The V end lost 2 bases, the J end lost 0 bases, and 14 bases lay between the germline ends. The CDR3 has 17 residues. CDR1 and CDR2 from the germline V gene are KGHSH and LQKENI. The CDR3 coding sequence is TGTGCCAGCTCACCAGCGAGCGGGTCAGCCTCCTACAATGAGCAGTTCTTC. Translating it yields CASSPASGSASYNEQFF.

The chain has TRBV11-1 and TRBJ2-3, with TRBD2 matching 10 bases. Germline V gives CDR1 SGHAT, CDR2 FQDESV (reference sequence). This CDR3 comprises 18 residues. V shed 5 bases, J shed 2 bases, and the junction held 13 bases outside the gene matches. DNA for the CDR3: TGTGCCAGCAGCCTACTAATCGGGACTAGCGACTTCACAGATACGCAGTATTTT. As protein: CASSLLIGTSDFTDTQYF.

The CDR3 bases are TGTGCCAGCAGCTTAGCTCAGGGGGCGGCAGATACGCAGTATTTT. Protein: CASSLAQGAADTQYF. The chain couples TRBV7-9 to TRBJ2-3; 8 bases are a match to TRBD1. The CDR3 has 15 residues. Looked up from germline, CDR1 is SEHNR and CDR2 is FQNEAQ (reference sequence). V shed 0 bases, J shed 4 bases, and the junction held 3 bases outside the gene matches. The whole variable domain, remainder taken from reference TRBV7-9 and TRBJ2-3, is DTGVSQNPRHKITKRGQNVTFRCDPISEHNRLYWYRQTLGQGPEFLTYFQNEAQLEKSRLLSDRFSAERPKGSFSTLEIQRTEQGDSAMYLCASSLAQGAADTQYFGPGTRLTVL.

The sample holds a few counts of this clonotype. The chain joins TRBV12-3 or TRBV12-4 to TRBJ2-2, with TRBD1 as a possible D gene (6 bases). The V end was cut by 7 bases, the J end by 4 bases, with 16 bases between. The CDR3 has 15 residues. The CDR3 loop reads CASTGSGQSTGELFF. The CDR3 bases are TGTGCCAGCACGGGCTCGGGACAAAGCACCGGGGAGCTGTTTTTT.

This clonotype was picked up a small number of times. V and J are TRBV6-5 and TRBJ2-7; 13 nucleotides line up with TRBD2. V was pared by 5 bases and J by 3 bases, with 7 bases of the junction left unmatched. Germline V gene data show CDR1 as MNHEY and CDR2 as SVGAGI. This CDR3 has 16 amino acids. The CDR3 DNA follows: TGTGCCAGCAGTCCCTCGGGACTAGCGGGGAACTACGAGCAGTACTTC. This codes for CASSPSGLAGNYEQYF.

This clonotype was seen at least ten times. This sequence joins TRBV20-1 and TRBJ2-4, with a weak D call TRBD1 (6 bases). Germline V lookup: CDR1 DFQATT, CDR2 SNEGSKA (reference sequence). V lost 6 bases, J lost 4 bases, and 13 bases lay in between. CDR3 size: 13 residues. This chain's CDR3 is CSATGQDKNIQYF. CDR3 in DNA: TGCAGTGCCACAGGGCAGGATAAAAACATTCAGTACTTC.

This clonotype came up many times. The chain is built from TRBV12-3 or TRBV12-4 and TRBJ2-3, with D perhaps TRBD2 (6 bases). With 1 base removed from V and 2 bases from J, the gap between germline ends came to 10 bases. CDR3 length: 15 residues. CDR3 nucleotides: TGTGCCAGCAGTTTAGGGGACTGGGACACAGATACGCAGTATTTT. Translated: CASSLGDWDTDTQYF.

At least ten counts were recorded for this clonotype. The V gene is TRBV7-9, the J gene TRBJ2-1; D not certain. In germline, CDR1 is SEHNR, CDR2 FQNEAQ (reference sequence). V lost 5 bases to trimming and J lost 6 bases, with 11 bases between them. CDR3 size: 13 residues. Here the CDR3 reads CASSHQPSNEQFF. Here the CDR3 DNA reads TGTGCCAGCAGCCACCAGCCTAGCAATGAGCAGTTCTTC.

This chain uses TRBV4-2 with TRBJ1-4; D is ambiguous. Trimming left V 1 base short and J 4 bases short, with 10 bases between. Germline V CDR1 and CDR2: LGHNA, YNFKEQ. CDR3 size: 15 residues. Here the CDR3 DNA reads TGTGCCAGCAGCCAAGGACCGGGATTTAATGAAAAACTGTTTTTT. It yields the protein CASSQGPGFNEKLFF.